What follows are 30 T cell receptor beta chains derived from one specimen sequenced in a study of memory CD4+ T cells and cytomegalovirus serostatus. Profiled with immunoSEQ multiplex PCR; TCRdb holds only in-frame clones, not every one. The sample carries more than 45,000 clones, about four fifths recorded once. The sort gate was single viable CD3+CD4+CD8-CD45RO+ cells for memory CD4+ T cells. The specimen was memory CD4+ T cells from blood. These receptors all come from an adult in good health and CMV-seronegative.

V gene TRBV11-2 combines with J gene TRBJ2-2; D gene unclear. CDR3 size: 11 residues. CDR1 is SGHAT and CDR2 is FQNNGV in the germline V gene. The germline V and J ends were trimmed by 3 bases and 7 bases, with 3 bases remaining between them. CDR3 amino acids: CASSFLGELFF. The CDR3 nucleotides read TGTGCCAGCAGCTTCCTCGGGGAGCTGTTTTTT.

With respect to this clone: Other DNA sequences in the same sample also yield this CDR3. This sequence joins TRBV15 and TRBJ2-5; 11 bases are a match to TRBD2. The CDR3 is made up of 16 amino acids. V shed 0 bases, J shed 1 base, and the junction held 1 base outside the gene matches. Germline lookup yields CDR1 LNHNV and CDR2 YYDKDF (reference sequence). The CDR3, as DNA: TGTGCCACCAGCAGAGACGGGACTAGCGGCCAAGAGACCCAGTACTTC. Its translation: CATSRDGTSGQETQYF.

The V call is TRBV20-1, the J call TRBJ1-1; D unclear. V lost 3 bases and J 5 bases, leaving 7 bases between the germline ends. The length of the CDR3 is 11 residues. Germline values: CDR1 DFQATT, CDR2 SNEGSKA (reference sequence). The CDR3 bases are TGCAGTGCTAGCCAGGCGACTGAAGCTTTCTTT. It encodes CSASQATEAFF.

J is TRBJ2-5 and V is TRBV4-2; 10 bases line up with TRBD2. The germline V gene encodes CDR1 LGHNA and CDR2 YNFKEQ. The V gene end was trimmed by 0 bases and the J gene end by 5 bases; junction bases not matched to a gene: 9. There are 17 residues in the CDR3. CDR3 region: CASSQDPSGGGVETQYF. The CDR3, as DNA: TGTGCCAGCAGCCAAGATCCTAGCGGGGGCGGGGTGGAGACCCAGTACTTC.

The chain employs TRBV10-3 and TRBJ2-3; 7 nucleotides align to TRBD1. This CDR3 comprises 12 residues. Germline CDR1 reads ENHRY; CDR2 reads SYGVKD. V lost 10 bases, J lost 6 bases, and 7 bases stayed unmatched. The CDR3 nucleotides read TGTGCCACACTGGACAGGACTGATACGCAGTATTTT. It encodes CATLDRTDTQYF.

V usage is TRBV7-9 and J usage is TRBJ1-3; the D is unclear. Germline V gives CDR1 SEHNR, CDR2 FQNEAQ (reference sequence). The CDR3 is 12 residues long. V lost 2 bases and J 3 bases, leaving 2 bases between the germline ends. The CDR3 nucleotides read TGTGCCAGCAGCTTACTTGGAAACACCATATATTTT. As protein: CASSLLGNTIYF.

This chain connects TRBV5-1 to TRBJ2-3; 10 bases agree with TRBD2. This CDR3 is 16 amino acids long. Looked up from germline, CDR1 is SGHRS and CDR2 is YFSETQ. The V gene end was trimmed by 3 bases and the J gene end by 2 bases; junction bases not matched to a gene: 6. CDR3 in DNA: TGCGCCAGCAGCTCATCTAGCGGGAGCTTCACAGATACGCAGTATTTT. The encoded protein is CASSSSSGSFTDTQYF.

The rearrangement links TRBV5-1 to TRBJ2-5, with 12 nucleotides matching TRBD2. With V trimmed by 2 bases and J by 5 bases, 7 bases remained unmatched. Per the germline V gene, CDR1 is SGHRS and CDR2 is YFSETQ. The CDR3 totals 16 residues. This CDR3 is CASSLTLAGGRETQYF. The CDR3 DNA is TGCGCCAGCAGCTTAACTCTAGCGGGGGGGCGTGAGACCCAGTACTTC.

J is TRBJ1-5 and V is TRBV19, with TRBD1 matching 7 bases. The CDR3 is 16 amino acids. V lost 5 bases to trimming and J lost 2 bases; unmatched junction nucleotides: 9. Germline V gives CDR1 LNHDA, CDR2 SQIVND (reference sequence). CDR3 protein: CASSGRQGYGNQPQHF. In DNA, the CDR3 is TGTGCCAGTAGTGGACGACAGGGTTATGGCAATCAGCCCCAGCATTTT.

There are a few counts of this clone. The gene calls are TRBV19 and TRBJ1-2; D possibly corresponds to TRBD1 (6 bases). In germline, CDR1 is LNHDA, CDR2 SQIVND (reference sequence). The CDR3 is made up of 14 amino acids. Trimming left V 7 bases short and J 0 bases short, with 12 bases between. As DNA, the CDR3 is TGTGCCAGTACCGCGGGGGCAGCTAACTATGGCTACACCTTC. It specifies CASTAGAANYGYTF.

The sample holds a few counts of this clone. The chain uses TRBV5-1 and TRBJ1-2; maybe TRBD1 (5 bases). The germline V gene encodes CDR1 SGHRS and CDR2 YFSETQ. The length of the CDR3 is 15 residues. V lost 0 bases, J lost 0 bases, and 9 bases lay in between. This CDR3 is CASSLGLGANYGYTF. In nucleotides, the CDR3 is TGCGCCAGCAGCTTGGGTTTAGGGGCTAACTATGGCTACACCTTC.

This rearrangement joins TRBV7-6 to TRBJ1-4; possibly TRBD1 for D (5 bases). Germline V CDR1 and CDR2: SGHVS, FNYEAQ. The V end was cut by 3 bases, the J end by 8 bases, with 13 bases between. The CDR3 sequence is 14 residues long. The CDR3 DNA sequence: TGTGCCAGCAGCTTCACTAGGGGTGGCGAAAAACTGTTTTTT. It codes for CASSFTRGGEKLFF.

This chain uses TRBV6-5 with TRBJ2-7; the D gene is possibly TRBD1 (6 bases). V dropped 5 bases and J dropped 6 bases, with 14 bases sitting between them. CDR3 size: 13 residues. Germline V gene data show CDR1 as MNHEY and CDR2 as SVGAGI. CDR3 nucleotide sequence: TGTGCCAGCAGTGACCTGGGGGCTGGCGAGCAGTACTTC. The encoded protein is CASSDLGAGEQYF.

The chain recombines TRBV30 with TRBJ1-2, with 8 bases matching TRBD1. This CDR3 has 14 residues. Germline V gene lookup returns CDR1 GTSNPN and CDR2 SVGIG (reference sequence). V lost 3 bases and J lost 6; bases outside the gene matches: 9. The CDR3 region has the DNA TGTGCCTGGAGCCGACAGGGGACGGGCGATGGCTACACCTTC. It translates to CAWSRQGTGDGYTF.

The chain links TRBV28 to TRBJ1-5; 8 bases fit TRBD1. The length of the CDR3 is 19 residues. V lost 2 bases to trimming and J lost 6 bases; unmatched junction nucleotides: 18. The germline gives CDR1 MDHEN, CDR2 SYDVKM. Here the CDR3 DNA reads TGTGCCAGCAGTTTACGGGTTGTGGTTGATCAGGGGGCAGGTCAGCCCCAGCATTTT. It encodes CASSLRVVVDQGAGQPQHF.

The sample holds a few counts of this clone. This chain links TRBV2 with TRBJ2-2, with D possibly TRBD2 on 6 matching bases. With 5 bases removed from V and 6 bases from J, the gap between germline ends came to 13 bases. The CDR3 is 14 amino acids. From germline, CDR1 is SNHLY and CDR2 FYNNEI. The CDR3 coding sequence is TGTGCCAGCAGTCTAGCGATTAACGCCGGGGAGCTGTTTTTT. Protein: CASSLAINAGELFF.

V usage is TRBV5-5 and J usage is TRBJ2-5; 13 nucleotides align to TRBD2. J was trimmed by 2 bases and V by 4 bases; bases with no gene match: 11. The CDR3 covers 18 residues. In germline, CDR1 is SGHKS, CDR2 YYEKEE (reference sequence). The CDR3 nucleotides are TGTGCCAGCAGCCAAGGACTAGCGGGGGCCGGAAGTCAAGAGACCCAGTACTTC. This encodes CASSQGLAGAGSQETQYF.

The rearrangement joins TRBV20-1 to TRBJ1-1; D might be TRBD1 (6 bases). From germline, CDR1 is DFQATT and CDR2 SNEGSKA (reference sequence). Between the trimmed V and J ends, which lost 7 bases and 6 bases, there was a span of 12 bases. This CDR3 is built from 11 residues. The CDR3 loop is CSEKKGAEAFF. The CDR3 nucleotides are TGCAGTGAAAAAAAGGGGGCTGAAGCTTTCTTT.

Notes on this clone: The same CDR3 is also encoded by other DNA sequences in this sample. This chain connects TRBV19 to TRBJ2-6, with unresolved D. The CDR3 totals 17 residues. Germline CDR1 reads LNHDA; CDR2 reads SQIVND (reference sequence). Trimming left V 1 base short and J 0 bases short, with 10 bases between. CDR3 residues: CASSIGTGPSGANVLTF. The CDR3 DNA reads TGTGCCAGTAGTATAGGAACCGGGCCCTCTGGGGCCAACGTCCTGACTTTC.

The V gene is TRBV7-3, the J gene TRBJ1-1, with D hard to call. This CDR3 region has 13 residues. The ends were cut back, 5 bases at V and 2 bases at J, with 9 bases in the middle. Germline V lookup: CDR1 SGHTA, CDR2 FQGTGA. The CDR3 DNA reads as TGTGCCAGCAGCGAGGCGGCAAACACTGAAGCTTTCTTT. It codes for CASSEAANTEAFF.

This clone was recorded a few times. The chain joins TRBV19 to TRBJ1-2, with D unclear. Germline V gives CDR1 LNHDA, CDR2 SQIVND (reference sequence). The CDR3 spans 11 residues. Trimming stripped 5 bases from V and 4 bases from J, with 5 bases between. The CDR3 sequence is CASSASYGYTF. The CDR3 DNA follows: TGTGCCAGTAGTGCGTCCTATGGCTACACCTTC.

The CDR3 loop is CASSLLEGISGNTIYF. The CDR3 DNA follows: TGTGCCAGCAGCTTATTGGAGGGAATCTCTGGAAACACCATATATTTT. The chain recombines TRBV11-1 with TRBJ1-3; unclear D gene. Trimming cost V 2 bases and J 0 bases, with 11 bases left between them. This CDR3 has 16 residues. Germline CDR1 is SGHAT and CDR2 is FQDESV (reference sequence).

This chain uses TRBV6-1 with TRBJ1-2; D is ambiguous. Germline-derived CDR1 and CDR2 are MNHNS and SASEGT. Deletions cut 3 bases from V and 0 bases from J, with 11 bases between. CDR3 size: 15 residues. For the CDR3, the DNA is TGTGCCAGCAGTGAGGAGGGCGTAGCTAACTATGGCTACACCTTC. It encodes CASSEEGVANYGYTF.

V gene TRBV19 combines with J gene TRBJ1-4; D is unresolved. Trimming took 9 bases from V and 0 from J, leaving 8 bases between them. This CDR3 region has 13 residues. Germline assignment: CDR1 LNHDA and CDR2 SQIVND (reference sequence). DNA for the CDR3: TGTGCCAGACCGACACCAACTAATGAAAAACTGTTTTTT. It codes for CARPTPTNEKLFF.

The gene calls are TRBV5-1 and TRBJ1-1; unclear D gene. Between the trimmed V and J ends, which lost 4 bases and 0 bases, there was a span of 13 bases. The CDR3 runs 15 residues. The V gene's germline CDR1 is SGHRS and CDR2 YFSETQ. This CDR3 is CASSGPGTMNTEAFF. CDR3 coding DNA: TGCGCCAGCAGCGGACCGGGAACTATGAACACTGAAGCTTTCTTT.

The chain joins TRBV5-1 to TRBJ2-5; D is ambiguous. Germline lookup yields CDR1 SGHRS and CDR2 YFSETQ. This CDR3 has 14 amino acids. V was clipped by 5 bases and J by 5 bases, with 16 bases between them. The CDR3 nucleotides read TGCGCCAGCAGGTTCAGCAACCACGGGGAGACCCAGTACTTC. Translation: CASRFSNHGETQYF.

The rearrangement links TRBV5-6 to TRBJ1-6, with 11 bases aligning to TRBD1. Germline V gene sequence: CDR1 SGHDT, CDR2 YYEEEE. The CDR3 length is 14 residues. The V segment lost 4 bases and the J segment 9 bases; nucleotides outside the gene matches: 3. In DNA, the CDR3 is TGTGCCAGCAGCGGGGACAGGGGGTTTTCACCCCTCCACTTT. This translates into CASSGDRGFSPLHF. Variable domain in full (rest from reference TRBV5-6 and TRBJ1-6): DAGVTQSPTHLIKTRGQQVTLRCSPKSGHDTVSWYQQALGQGPQFIFQYYEEEERQRGNFPDRFSGHQFPNYSSELNVNALLLGDSALYLCASSGDRGFSPLHFGNGTRLTVT.

The V gene is TRBV15, the J gene TRBJ1-3; TRBD1 aligns across 8 bases. Trimming cost V 3 bases and J 0 bases; bases outside gene matches: 13. The germline V gene encodes CDR1 LNHNV and CDR2 YYDKDF (reference sequence). CDR3 size: 19 residues. This CDR3 reads CATSRGWTGPTLSGNTIYF. As DNA, the CDR3 is TGTGCCACCAGCAGGGGCTGGACAGGGCCTACCCTCTCTGGAAACACCATATATTTT.

This clone was seen more than once but under ten times. The V call is TRBV2, the J call TRBJ2-2, with D perhaps matching TRBD1 or TRBD2 (5 bases each). V was pared by 4 bases and J by 1 base, with 10 bases between. The CDR3 has 15 residues. Germline values: CDR1 SNHLY, CDR2 FYNNEI. Here the CDR3 reads CASSGGRVNTGELFF. CDR3 DNA: TGTGCCAGCAGTGGGGGACGGGTGAACACCGGGGAGCTGTTTTTT.

The V call is TRBV27, the J call TRBJ1-1; a possible D gene is TRBD1 (6 bases). This CDR3 spans 15 amino acids. The germline V and J ends were trimmed by 5 bases and 1 base, with 14 bases remaining between them. Germline CDR1 MNHEY, CDR2 SMNVEV (reference sequence). CDR3 in amino acids: CASSMGGLRNTEAFF. Here the CDR3 DNA reads TGTGCCAGCAGTATGGGGGGGCTGAGGAACACTGAAGCTTTCTTT.